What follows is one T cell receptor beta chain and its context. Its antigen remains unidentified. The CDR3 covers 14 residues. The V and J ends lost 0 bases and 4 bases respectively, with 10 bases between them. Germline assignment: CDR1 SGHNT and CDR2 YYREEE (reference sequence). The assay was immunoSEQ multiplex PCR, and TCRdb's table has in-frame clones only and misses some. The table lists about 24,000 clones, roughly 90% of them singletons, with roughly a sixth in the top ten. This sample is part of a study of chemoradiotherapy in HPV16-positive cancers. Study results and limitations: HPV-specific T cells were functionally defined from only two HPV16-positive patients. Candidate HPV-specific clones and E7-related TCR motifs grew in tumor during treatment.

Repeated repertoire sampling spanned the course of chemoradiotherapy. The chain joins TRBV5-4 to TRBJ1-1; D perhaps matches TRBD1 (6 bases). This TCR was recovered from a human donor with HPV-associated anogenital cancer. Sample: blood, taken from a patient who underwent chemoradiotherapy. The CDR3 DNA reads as TGTGCCAGCAGCTTGGGAGGGGGTGGCACTGAAGCTTTCTTT. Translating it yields CASSLGGGGTEAFF.